Below, 22 T cell receptor beta chains from the same sample are listed, as sequenced in a study of human T cells and chemical hapten exposure. Stated time point: patch test 1, 2 weeks after DPC sensitization. As to treatment: therapeutic diphenylcyclopropenone sensitization with weekly scalp DPC. Using its own MiXCR run on the RACE reads, TCRdb lists one record per CDR3 protein. The sample has 80,000 or so distinct CDR3 sequences, around 10% seen once; the top ten hold roughly 4.2%. The sample consisted of whole blood, taken in connection with sensitization to the hapten diphenylcyclopropenone (DPC). These TCRs come from a woman aged 45-65 years with alopecia areata. Some clones in this sample may be carry-over from other donors' samples.

This clonotype was seen ten or more times. The rearrangement joins TRBV28 to TRBJ2-7; 7 bases align to TRBD1. Trimming at V came to 6 bases and at J to 6 bases, leaving 17 bases not matched to a gene. The length of the CDR3 is 16 residues. CDR1 and CDR2 from the germline V gene are MDHEN and SYDVKM. Here the CDR3 reads CASSPPLGTDRTEQYF. The CDR3 nucleotides are TGTGCCAGCAGCCCGCCCCTGGGGACAGATCGAACCGAGCAGTACTTC. Looking up the rest from reference TRBV28 and TRBJ2-7 gives the full variable domain: DVKVTQSSRYLVKRTGEKVFLECVQDMDHENMFWYRQDPGLGLRLIYFSYDVKMKEKGDIPEGYSVSREKKERFSLILESASTNQTSMYLCASSPPLGTDRTEQYFGPGTRLTVT.

The chain uses TRBV20-1 and TRBJ1-5; 7 bases map to TRBD1. Germline assignment: CDR1 DFQATT and CDR2 SNEGSKA (reference sequence). The J segment lost 4 bases and the V segment lost 1 base, leaving 4 bases of the junction unmatched. The CDR3 is 14 residues long. The CDR3 DNA sequence: TGCAGTGCTAGAGTTAGGACAGGAAATCAGCCCCAGCATTTT. It specifies CSARVRTGNQPQHF.

This clonotype has ten or more counts. The gene calls are TRBV28 and TRBJ1-2; 8 bases map to TRBD1. Trimming took 3 bases from V and 5 from J; bases not matched to a gene: 8. From germline, CDR1 is MDHEN and CDR2 SYDVKM. The CDR3 has 15 amino acids. The CDR3 sequence: CASSFAGGFFYGYTF. The CDR3 coding sequence is TGTGCCAGCAGTTTCGCAGGGGGCTTTTTTTATGGCTACACCTTC.

This clonotype was seen only a few times. The chain employs TRBV5-4 and TRBJ2-2; perhaps D is TRBD1 or TRBD2 (5 bases each). CDR1 and CDR2 (germline): SGHNT, YYREEE (reference sequence). The CDR3 sequence is 15 residues long. V lost 3 bases and J 6 bases, leaving 15 bases between the germline ends. As DNA, the CDR3 is TGTGCCAGCAGCTCCGGACTCCGAGGGGCCGGGGAGCTGTTTTTT. As protein: CASSSGLRGAGELFF. Filled out from reference TRBV5-4 and TRBJ2-2, the complete variable domain reads ETGVTQSPTHLIKTRGQQVTLRCSSQSGHNTVSWYQQALGQGPQFIFQYYREEENGRGNFPPRFSGLQFPNYSSELNVNALELDDSALYLCASSSGLRGAGELFFGEGSRLTVL.

The V gene is TRBV28, the J gene TRBJ2-7; D call uncertain. The CDR3 consists of 12 residues. V lost 5 bases and J 1 base, leaving 6 bases between the germline ends. From germline, CDR1 is MDHEN and CDR2 SYDVKM. CDR3 in DNA: TGTGCCAGCAGTCCCACATCCTACGAGCAGTACTTC. It encodes CASSPTSYEQYF. The full variable domain, with the rest looked up from reference TRBV28 and TRBJ2-7, is DVKVTQSSRYLVKRTGEKVFLECVQDMDHENMFWYRQDPGLGLRLIYFSYDVKMKEKGDIPEGYSVSREKKERFSLILESASTNQTSMYLCASSPTSYEQYFGPGTRLTVT.

Many counts were recorded for this clonotype. The V call is TRBV29-1, the J call TRBJ1-1; D ambiguous. The length of the CDR3 is 10 residues. V lost 4 bases to trimming and J lost 4 bases, with 4 bases between them. The V gene's germline CDR1 is SQVTM and CDR2 ANQGSEA. In nucleotides, the CDR3 is TGCAGCGTTGTAGGCACTGAAGCTTTCTTT. Encoded protein: CSVVGTEAFF.

In this sample, this clonotype turned up many times. V gene TRBV4-2 combines with J gene TRBJ1-5; TRBD1 agrees at 10 bases. V dropped 4 bases and J dropped 2; count of bases not matched to a gene: 11. Germline loops: CDR1 LGHNA, CDR2 YNFKEQ. The CDR3 contains 18 residues. The CDR3 protein is CASSLLWGDRGGNQPQHF. DNA for the CDR3: TGTGCCAGCAGCCTCCTTTGGGGGGACAGGGGTGGCAATCAGCCCCAGCATTTT.

This clonotype was picked up a small number of times. The chain recombines TRBV28 with TRBJ2-1; 9 bases are a match to TRBD1. In germline, CDR1 is MDHEN, CDR2 SYDVKM. V gave up 3 bases and J gave up 6 bases; unmatched junction bases: 6. This CDR3 contains 15 residues. The CDR3 bases are TGTGCCAGCAGTTTCTCCGGGACAGGGAGCAATGAGCAGTTCTTC. Translated, it gives CASSFSGTGSNEQFF.

This chain connects TRBV2 to TRBJ1-5; tentatively, D is TRBD1 (5 bases). CDR1 is SNHLY and CDR2 is FYNNEI in the germline V gene. Trimming removed 10 bases at V and 3 bases at J, with 13 bases between. The CDR3 covers 13 residues. The CDR3 bases are TGTGCCACAGCATCCGGGACCAATCAGCCCCAGCATTTT. It encodes CATASGTNQPQHF.

This chain connects TRBV7-8 to TRBJ1-6; D is ambiguous. Germline CDR1 SGHVS, CDR2 FQNEAQ. The CDR3 loop spans 12 amino acids. V was clipped by 3 bases and J by 8 bases, with 5 bases between them. CDR3 protein: CASSFRDSPLHF. The CDR3, as DNA: TGTGCCAGCAGCTTTAGAGATTCACCCCTCCACTTT.

This chain joins TRBV7-9 and TRBJ2-5; no firm D call. The germline CDR1 and CDR2 sequences are SEHNR and FQNEAQ (reference sequence). The CDR3 consists of 14 residues. The V end was cut by 1 base, the J end by 0 bases, with 6 bases between. The CDR3 here is CASSLEGYQETQYF. The CDR3, as DNA: TGTGCCAGCAGCTTAGAAGGATACCAAGAGACCCAGTACTTC.

Comments on this clonotype: With a much larger clone just one base away, this may be a read error. The V gene is TRBV20-1, the J gene TRBJ1-1; D remains unclear. Germline V lookup: CDR1 DFQATT, CDR2 SNEGSKA (reference sequence). The CDR3 contains 13 residues. V was trimmed by 4 bases and J by 0 bases, leaving 9 bases between them. CDR3 nucleotide sequence: TGCAGTGCTACTCTCTCCCTGAACACTGAAGCTTTCTTT. Protein: CSATLSLNTEAFF.

There are many counts of this clonotype. The genes are TRBV5-4 and TRBJ1-2; 9 bases align to TRBD1. With 4 bases clipped from V and 6 bases from J, the junction kept 13 bases outside the gene matches. The CDR3 length is 16 residues. The germline V gene has CDR1 SGHNT and CDR2 YYREEE (reference sequence). The CDR3 nucleotides are TGTGCCAGCAGCCGTACTGGGACAGGGTTAAACGATGGCTACACCTTC. Encoded protein: CASSRTGTGLNDGYTF.

This clonotype appeared many times. The chain carries TRBV3-1 and TRBJ2-6; maybe TRBD2 (5 bases). The germline V gene has CDR1 LGHDT and CDR2 YNNKEL (reference sequence). Trimming stripped 2 bases from V and 2 bases from J, with 13 bases between. The CDR3 is 17 amino acids. CDR3 sequence reads: CASSQRLRVAGANVLTF. For the CDR3, the DNA is TGTGCCAGCAGCCAACGGCTGCGGGTGGCTGGGGCCAACGTCCTGACTTTC.

This clonotype occurred many times. The rearrangement links TRBV19 to TRBJ2-1; D unresolved. Germline lookup yields CDR1 LNHDA and CDR2 SQIVND (reference sequence). V shed 3 bases and J shed 8 bases, with 14 bases lying between them. This CDR3 is built from 14 residues. The CDR3 region is CASSIPPPRYEQFF. The CDR3 nucleotides are TGTGCCAGTAGTATCCCCCCTCCTAGGTATGAGCAGTTCTTC. The whole variable domain, filled in from reference TRBV19 and TRBJ2-1, reads DGGITQSPKYLFRKEGQNVTLSCEQNLNHDAMYWYRQDPGQGLRLIYYSQIVNDFQKGDIAEGYSVSREKKESFPLTVTSAQKNPTAFYLCASSIPPPRYEQFFGPGTRLTVL.

The J gene is TRBJ2-1, the V gene TRBV5-1; D uncertain. With the DNA end fitting TRBJ2-7 better, the J assignment may be wrong. Germline loops: CDR1 SGHRS, CDR2 YFSETQ. This CDR3 has 11 residues. The CDR3 sequence is CASMSYNEQYF. CDR3 in DNA: TGCGCCAGCATGTCTTACAATGAGCAGTACTTC.

This clonotype was recorded at least ten times. The chain combines TRBV12-3 or TRBV12-4 with TRBJ1-1; perhaps TRBD1 as D (6 bases). V lost 1 base and J 6 bases, leaving 24 bases between the germline ends. The CDR3 has 18 residues. In DNA form, the CDR3 reads TGTGCCAGCAGTTTAGTCGGTTCGTTCTCGGGGCGGGGGCCTGAAGCTTTCTTT. Translated: CASSLVGSFSGRGPEAFF.

This clonotype has just a few counts. The J gene is TRBJ2-1, the V gene TRBV24-1; TRBD1 might be the D (5 bases). This CDR3 comprises 15 residues. With 3 bases removed from V and 6 bases from J, the gap between germline ends came to 14 bases. CDR1 is KGHDR and CDR2 is SFDVKD in the germline V gene. For the CDR3, the DNA is TGTGCCACCAGTGATGCAAAACAGGCTACCAATGAGCAGTTCTTC. The encoded protein is CATSDAKQATNEQFF.

This chain joins TRBV18 and TRBJ2-2; D uncertain. Per the germline V gene, CDR1 is KGHSH and CDR2 is LQKENI. Trimming removed 7 bases from V and 7 bases from J, with 13 bases in between. There are 13 residues in the CDR3. The CDR3 is CASLSSLGGELFF. CDR3 nucleotide sequence: TGTGCCAGCTTATCCTCCCTTGGCGGGGAGCTGTTTTTT.

This clonotype appeared many times. The gene calls are TRBV7-2 and TRBJ2-5; D gene unclear. In germline, CDR1 is SGHTA, CDR2 FQGNSA. The CDR3 is 14 residues long. V lost 3 bases and J 2 bases, leaving 10 bases between the germline ends. The CDR3 loop reads CASSFPGRQETQYF. In DNA form, the CDR3 reads TGTGCCAGCAGCTTCCCAGGCAGGCAAGAGACCCAGTACTTC.

This clonotype was recorded a few times. The chain is built from TRBV28 and TRBJ1-5, with D maybe TRBD1 (5 bases). This CDR3 spans 17 amino acids. Germline V CDR1 and CDR2: MDHEN, SYDVKM. Between the trimmed V and J ends, which lost 6 bases and 0 bases, there was a span of 18 bases. In nucleotides, the CDR3 is TGTGCCAGCAGCGGGGCAGCCGCCGGTTATAGCAATCAGCCCCAGCATTTT. Translated: CASSGAAAGYSNQPQHF.

Many counts were recorded for this clonotype. The chain recombines TRBV18 with TRBJ1-3; the D gene is possibly TRBD1 (6 bases). The germline V and J ends were trimmed by 3 bases and 0 bases, with 12 bases remaining between them. The CDR3 runs to 16 residues. CDR1 and CDR2 (germline): KGHSH, LQKENI. In DNA form, the CDR3 reads TGTGCCAGCTCACCCTATGACAGGTTCTCTGGAAACACCATATATTTT. It encodes CASSPYDRFSGNTIYF.